Shown below are 19 T cell receptor beta chains from a single sample sequenced in a study of graft-versus-host responses after intestinal transplantation. The method was immunoSEQ multiplex PCR; TCRdb's version includes in-frame clones alone and lacks a portion of them. The data hold more than 20,000 clones, with 89% observed a single time. The specimen was PBMCs, collected more than 62 days after intestinal transplantation. Receptor source: a human patient who received an intestinal transplant, so some T cells may come from the graft donor.

The chain couples TRBV27 to TRBJ2-3, with D perhaps assigned TRBD1 or TRBD2 (5 bases each). The CDR3 spans 14 residues. Trimming stripped 2 bases from V and 2 bases from J, with 8 bases between. The germline V gene encodes CDR1 MNHEY and CDR2 SMNVEV (reference sequence). Here the CDR3 reads CASSLGTYTDTQYF. The CDR3 region has the DNA TGTGCCAGCAGTTTAGGGACCTACACAGATACGCAGTATTTT.

The CDR3 nucleotides read TGTGCCAGCAGTCCCTCGGCAGATACGCAGTATTTT. It yields the protein CASSPSADTQYF. The chain links TRBV27 to TRBJ2-3; D uncertain. The germline gives CDR1 MNHEY, CDR2 SMNVEV (reference sequence). V dropped 5 bases and J dropped 4 bases, with 7 bases sitting between them. The CDR3 length is 12 residues.

V is TRBV5-4 and J is TRBJ1-1; tentative D call: TRBD1 (5 bases). The CDR3 is made up of 15 amino acids. Trimming left V 2 bases short and J 4 bases short, with 15 bases between. Germline V gene lookup returns CDR1 SGHNT and CDR2 YYREEE (reference sequence). The DNA for the CDR3 is TGTGCCAGCAGCTTTGGTAGGGACCGGGGCACTGAAGCTTTCTTT. Its translation: CASSFGRDRGTEAFF.

This chain connects TRBV7-9 to TRBJ1-1, with D unclear. Germline CDR1 is SEHNR and CDR2 is FQNEAQ (reference sequence). Trimming cost V 1 base and J 4 bases, with 10 bases left between them. This CDR3 comprises 14 residues. The CDR3 is CASSLVLGGTEAFF. The DNA for the CDR3 is TGTGCCAGCAGCTTAGTGCTGGGCGGCACTGAAGCTTTCTTT.

This CDR3 is CASSVAPERIEAFF. Written as DNA, the CDR3 is TGTGCCAGCAGCGTAGCCCCTGAGCGAATTGAAGCTTTCTTT. V gene TRBV9 combines with J gene TRBJ1-1; D is unclear. Trimming cost V 0 bases and J 7 bases, with 13 bases left between them. Germline lookup yields CDR1 SGDLS and CDR2 YYNGEE. The CDR3 spans 14 residues.

The chain uses TRBV27 and TRBJ1-3; D is ambiguous. Trimming took 8 bases from V and 0 from J, leaving 17 bases between them. The CDR3 has 16 residues. Germline V lookup: CDR1 MNHEY, CDR2 SMNVEV (reference sequence). The CDR3 DNA reads TGTGCCAGCCGGTCTCTCAAGCACAGCTCTGGAAACACCATATATTTT. Translating gives CASRSLKHSSGNTIYF.

The chain recombines TRBV27 with TRBJ1-2, with D tentatively TRBD1 (6 bases). V shed 8 bases and J shed 4 bases, with 17 bases lying between them. Germline-derived CDR1 and CDR2 are MNHEY and SMNVEV (reference sequence). CDR3 length equals 14 residues. CDR3 sequence: CASGGRAGLYGYTF. The CDR3, as DNA: TGTGCCAGCGGGGGCCGGGCAGGACTCTATGGCTACACCTTC.

V and J are TRBV4-3 and TRBJ1-3; D possibly corresponds to TRBD1 (6 bases). Germline loops: CDR1 LGHNA, CDR2 YSLEER. The length of the CDR3 is 15 residues. The V gene lost 1 base and the J gene lost 3 bases, with 10 bases spanning the gap. CDR3 loop: CASSQGSRGGNTIYF. The CDR3, as DNA: TGCGCCAGCAGCCAAGGTTCCAGGGGTGGAAACACCATATATTTT.

This chain connects TRBV10-3 to TRBJ1-2, with D possibly matching TRBD1 (6 bases). Trimming took off 0 bases at V and 4 bases at J, with 12 bases between the two ends. CDR3 length equals 15 residues. Germline V gene lookup returns CDR1 ENHRY and CDR2 SYGVKD. CDR3 nucleotides: TGTGCCATCAGTGAGTCTGGAGGGGGTACCTATGGCTACACCTTC. As protein: CAISESGGGTYGYTF.

The V and J genes are TRBV2 and TRBJ2-2; TRBD1 is a possible D gene (5 bases). The ends were cut back, 2 bases at V and 0 bases at J, with 13 bases in the middle. CDR3 length: 17 amino acids. Germline CDR1 reads SNHLY; CDR2 reads FYNNEI. The CDR3 loop is CASSEMAAQANTGELFF. As DNA, the CDR3 is TGTGCCAGCAGTGAAATGGCCGCACAGGCGAACACCGGGGAGCTGTTTTTT.

In DNA form, the CDR3 reads TGTGCCAGCTCACAAACGGGTGAGAAGCGGGGGGCTACGCAGTATTTT. Protein: CASSQTGEKRGATQYF. The gene calls are TRBV18 and TRBJ2-3, with 9 nucleotides matching TRBD2. V lost 4 bases to trimming and J lost 8 bases; unmatched junction nucleotides: 13. CDR3 size: 16 residues. The V gene's germline CDR1 is KGHSH and CDR2 LQKENI.

There are a few counts of this clone. This chain uses TRBV6-1 with TRBJ1-5; D is perhaps TRBD1 (6 bases). Germline lookup yields CDR1 MNHNS and CDR2 SASEGT. The CDR3 is 14 residues long. With 1 base removed from V and 4 bases from J, the gap between germline ends came to 8 bases. CDR3 nucleotide sequence: TGTGCCAGCAGTGAAGGGACAGAAAATCAGCCCCAGCATTTT. The encoded protein is CASSEGTENQPQHF.

The rearrangement joins TRBV18 to TRBJ2-1; 11 bases map to TRBD2. CDR1 and CDR2 (germline): KGHSH, LQKENI. CDR3 length equals 18 residues. J lost 0 bases, V lost 3 bases, and 7 bases had no gene match. The DNA for the CDR3 is TGTGCCAGCTCACCGGACCGACTAGCGGGGTTCTCCTACAATGAGCAGTTCTTC. Translated, it gives CASSPDRLAGFSYNEQFF.

This chain connects TRBV11-2 to TRBJ1-1; D not resolved. Germline V gene data show CDR1 as SGHAT and CDR2 as FQNNGV. The CDR3 runs 13 residues. V was cut by 1 base and J by 1 base, with 4 bases left in between. CDR3 bases: TGTGCCAGCAGCTTAGGACAGAACACTGAAGCTTTCTTT. Its protein is CASSLGQNTEAFF.

This clone was detected once. Here the CDR3 DNA reads TGTGCCATCAGTGCAGCGGGGGGGTTCACAGATACGCAGTATTTT. This translates into CAISAAGGFTDTQYF. The V call is TRBV10-3, the J call TRBJ2-3; 10 nucleotides agree with TRBD2. Germline CDR1 and CDR2: ENHRY and SYGVKD. This CDR3 comprises 15 residues. Trimming removed 4 bases from V and 2 bases from J; junction bases left unmatched: 3.

J is TRBJ1-1 and V is TRBV7-9; weak D call: TRBD1 (6 bases). Germline V gives CDR1 SEHNR, CDR2 FQNEAQ (reference sequence). V lost 5 bases, J lost 10 bases, and 20 bases lay in between. This CDR3 region has 14 residues. In DNA, the CDR3 is TGTGCCAGCAGCGCGATCTACCACAGGGAAGGAGCTTTCTTT. It yields the protein CASSAIYHREGAFF.

The rearrangement joins TRBV5-4 to TRBJ1-2; D gene ambiguous. The V gene's germline CDR1 is SGHNT and CDR2 YYREEE (reference sequence). The ends were cut back, 2 bases at V and 8 bases at J, with 7 bases in the middle. The CDR3 loop spans 11 amino acids. CDR3 DNA: TGTGCCAGCAGCTTCCCTCGGGGCTACACCTTC. Residues: CASSFPRGYTF.

This clone occurred once. The chain uses TRBV7-8 and TRBJ1-3; no reliable D call. From germline, CDR1 is SGHVS and CDR2 FQNEAQ. The V end lost 5 bases, the J end lost 0 bases, and 11 bases lay between the germline ends. This CDR3 region has 15 residues. The CDR3 DNA reads TGTGCCAGCAGCCCCCTCGGCCTCTCTGGAAACACCATATATTTT. Translated: CASSPLGLSGNTIYF.

The genes are TRBV9 and TRBJ1-1, with 7 bases that match TRBD1. V trimming: 6 bases; J trimming: 7 bases; junction bases outside the gene matches: 18. The CDR3 runs to 16 residues. Germline V lookup: CDR1 SGDLS, CDR2 YYNGEE. The CDR3 DNA is TGTGCCAGCAACGGTAGAGGGGGCGGAGAATTGGATGAAGCTTTCTTT. Its translation: CASNGRGGGELDEAFF.